This entry is about one T cell receptor (beta chain). This specimen belongs to a study of blood T cell repertoires in COVID-19. Trimming removed 1 base from V and 8 bases from J, with 11 bases in between. Germline loops: CDR1 MDHEN, CDR2 SYDVKM. The CDR3 covers 14 residues. Seattle patient enrollment occurred during active infection, with longitudinal follow-up thereafter. As processed by the authors: For nucleated cells, counts were estimated from reference gene primer amplification. Method: immunoSEQ multiplex PCR; TCRdb's copy keeps in-frame clones and lacks some. From that table come the V and J calls and clone size; the DNA was used to work out D and trimming. Here the sample spans some 300,000 clones, nearly 90% being singletons.

The source is a woman between 40 and 55 years old with COVID-19, enrolled during active disease. This chain connects TRBV28 to TRBJ1-4; D remains unclear. Source material: peripheral blood. The CDR3 coding sequence is TGTGCCAGCAGTTTATCAGATCTCTGGGAAAAACTGTTTTTT. The encoded protein is CASSLSDLWEKLFF. The variable domain in full, completed from reference TRBV28 and TRBJ1-4, reads DVKVTQSSRYLVKRTGEKVFLECVQDMDHENMFWYRQDPGLGLRLIYFSYDVKMKEKGDIPEGYSVSREKKERFSLILESASTNQTSMYLCASSLSDLWEKLFFGSGTQLSVL.